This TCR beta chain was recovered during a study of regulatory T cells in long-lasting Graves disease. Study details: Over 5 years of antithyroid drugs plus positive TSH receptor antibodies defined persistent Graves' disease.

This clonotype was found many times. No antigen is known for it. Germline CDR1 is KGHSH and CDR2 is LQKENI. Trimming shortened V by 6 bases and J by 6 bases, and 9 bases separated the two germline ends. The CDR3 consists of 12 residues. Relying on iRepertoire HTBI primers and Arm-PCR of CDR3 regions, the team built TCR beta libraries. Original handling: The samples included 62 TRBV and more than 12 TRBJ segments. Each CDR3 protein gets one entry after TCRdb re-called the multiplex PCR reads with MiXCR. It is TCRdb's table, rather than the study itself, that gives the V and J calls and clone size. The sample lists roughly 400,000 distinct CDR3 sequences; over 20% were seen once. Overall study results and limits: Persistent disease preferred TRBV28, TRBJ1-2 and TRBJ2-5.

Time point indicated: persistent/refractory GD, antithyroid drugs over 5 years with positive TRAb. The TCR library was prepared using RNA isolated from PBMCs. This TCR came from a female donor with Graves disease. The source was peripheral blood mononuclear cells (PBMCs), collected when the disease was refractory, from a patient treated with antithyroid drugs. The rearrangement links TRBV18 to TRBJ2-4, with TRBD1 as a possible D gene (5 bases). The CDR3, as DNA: TGTGCCAGCTCTCCGACAGTAAACATTCAGTACTTC. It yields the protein CASSPTVNIQYF.